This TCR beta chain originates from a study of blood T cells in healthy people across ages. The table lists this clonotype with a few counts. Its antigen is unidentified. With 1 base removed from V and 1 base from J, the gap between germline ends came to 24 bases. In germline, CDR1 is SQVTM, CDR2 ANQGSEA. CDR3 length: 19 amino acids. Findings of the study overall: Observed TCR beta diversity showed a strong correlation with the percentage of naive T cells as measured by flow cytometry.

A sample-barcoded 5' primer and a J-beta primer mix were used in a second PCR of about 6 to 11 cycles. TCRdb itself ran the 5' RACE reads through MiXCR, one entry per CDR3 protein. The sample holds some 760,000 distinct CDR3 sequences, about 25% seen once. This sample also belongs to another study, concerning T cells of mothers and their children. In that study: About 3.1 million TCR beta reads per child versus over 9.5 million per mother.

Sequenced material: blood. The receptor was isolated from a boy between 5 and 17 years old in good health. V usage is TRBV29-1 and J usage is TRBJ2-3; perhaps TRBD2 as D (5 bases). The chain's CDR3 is CSVEGVPRGKYFGTDTQYF. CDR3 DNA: TGCAGCGTTGAAGGGGTCCCTCGGGGTAAATATTTCGGCACAGATACGCAGTATTTT.